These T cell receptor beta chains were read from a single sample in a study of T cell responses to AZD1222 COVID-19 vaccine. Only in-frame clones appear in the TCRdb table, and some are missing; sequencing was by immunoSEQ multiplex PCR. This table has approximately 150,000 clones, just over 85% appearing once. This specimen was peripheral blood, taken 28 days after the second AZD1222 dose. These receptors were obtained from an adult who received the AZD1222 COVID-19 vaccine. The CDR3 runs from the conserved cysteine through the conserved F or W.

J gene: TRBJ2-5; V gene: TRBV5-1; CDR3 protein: CASSLRGSPQETQYF
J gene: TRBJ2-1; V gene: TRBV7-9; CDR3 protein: CASSSMDRSSYNEQFF
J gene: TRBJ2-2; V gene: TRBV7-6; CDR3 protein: CASSPLAGGNTGELFF
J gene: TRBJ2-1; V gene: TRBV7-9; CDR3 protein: CASSDRVAYYNEQFF
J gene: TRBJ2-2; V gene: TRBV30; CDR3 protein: CAWSVRVTGELFF
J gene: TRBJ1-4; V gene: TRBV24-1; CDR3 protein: CATSDGGAGTNEKLFF
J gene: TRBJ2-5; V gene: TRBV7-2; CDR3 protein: CASSLEAAGRRETQYF
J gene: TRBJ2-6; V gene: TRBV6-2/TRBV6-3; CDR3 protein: CASSTGQGLASGANVLTF
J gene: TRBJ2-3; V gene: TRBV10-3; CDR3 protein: CATGTSGSVPLRTDTQYF
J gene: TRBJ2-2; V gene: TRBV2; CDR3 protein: CASRPGQGKLFF
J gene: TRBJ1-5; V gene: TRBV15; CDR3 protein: CATSTPIAGAPDQPQHF
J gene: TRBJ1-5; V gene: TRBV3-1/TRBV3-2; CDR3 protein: CASSQVLNQPQHF
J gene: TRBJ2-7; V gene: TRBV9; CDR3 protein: CASSVGGRPPYEQYF
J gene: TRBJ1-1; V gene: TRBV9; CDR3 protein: CASSPRDFQGPEAFF
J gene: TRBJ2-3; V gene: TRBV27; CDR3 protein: CASSFGGTDTQYF
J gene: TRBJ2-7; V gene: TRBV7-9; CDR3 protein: CASSLTGDGEQYF
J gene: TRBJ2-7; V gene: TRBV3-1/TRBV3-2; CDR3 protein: CASSQGAEQYF
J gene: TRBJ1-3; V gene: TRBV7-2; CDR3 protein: CASSLVWTDSGNTIYF
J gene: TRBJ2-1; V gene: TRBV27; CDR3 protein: CASSLSGGPVRFF
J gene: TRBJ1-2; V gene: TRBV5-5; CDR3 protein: CASSLALGGASGYTF
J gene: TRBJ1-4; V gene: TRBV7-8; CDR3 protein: CASSFWGLGEKLFF
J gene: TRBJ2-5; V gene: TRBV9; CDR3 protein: CASSVDGGGQETQYF
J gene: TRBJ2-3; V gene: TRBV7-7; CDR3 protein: CASSFLAGGGADTQYF
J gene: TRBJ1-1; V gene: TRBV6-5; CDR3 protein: CASSRQGVNTEAFF
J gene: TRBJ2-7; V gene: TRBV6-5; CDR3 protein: CASSYGREESREQYF
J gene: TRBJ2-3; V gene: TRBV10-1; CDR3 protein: CASSEAIGRTDTQYF
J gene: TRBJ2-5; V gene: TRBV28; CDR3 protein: CASSSLGGRQETQYF
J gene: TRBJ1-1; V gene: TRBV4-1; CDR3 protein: CASSPLAQGKTEAFF
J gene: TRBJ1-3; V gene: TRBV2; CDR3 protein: CASRTVGGSSGNTIYF
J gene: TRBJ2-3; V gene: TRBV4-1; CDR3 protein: CASSQPIPGLASDTQYF
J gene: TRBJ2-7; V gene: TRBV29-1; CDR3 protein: CSVENGYEQYF
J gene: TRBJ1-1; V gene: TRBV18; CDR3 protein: CASSPPMGQGTEAFF
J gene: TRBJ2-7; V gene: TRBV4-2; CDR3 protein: CASSQAGEQYF
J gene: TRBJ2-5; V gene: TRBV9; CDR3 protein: CASSLPGTIQETQYF
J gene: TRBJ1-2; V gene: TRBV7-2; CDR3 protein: CASSSNWAASYGYTF
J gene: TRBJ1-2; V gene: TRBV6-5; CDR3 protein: CASSYGDRTAHGYTF
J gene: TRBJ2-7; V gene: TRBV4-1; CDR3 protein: CASSPTGNEQYF
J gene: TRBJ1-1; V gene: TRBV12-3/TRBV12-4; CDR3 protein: CASSLRNTEAFF
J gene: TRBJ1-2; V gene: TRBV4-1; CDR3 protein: CASSQLTESTYGYTF
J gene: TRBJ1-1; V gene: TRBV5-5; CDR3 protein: CASSLDGGRRTEAFF
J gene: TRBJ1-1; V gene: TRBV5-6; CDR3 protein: CAATQSPGSLTEAFF
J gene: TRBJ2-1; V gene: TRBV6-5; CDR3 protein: CASSYSSPNEQFF
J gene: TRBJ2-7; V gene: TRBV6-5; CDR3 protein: CASSSGQGPSYEQYF
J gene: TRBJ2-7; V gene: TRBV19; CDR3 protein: CASSIPGLAGDYEQYF
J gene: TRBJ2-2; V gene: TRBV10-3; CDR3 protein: CAIGDSNTGELFF
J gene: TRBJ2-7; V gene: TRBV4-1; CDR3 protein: CASASFPLLNYEQYF
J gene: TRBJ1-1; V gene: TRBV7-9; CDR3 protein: CASSLTNFLTGGNTEAFF
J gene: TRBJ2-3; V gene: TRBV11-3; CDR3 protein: CAGSLDSTSGSDTDTQYF
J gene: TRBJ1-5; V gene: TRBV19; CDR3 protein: CASSAGTGGAAGDQPQHF